This is a list of T cell receptor beta chains from one sample in a study of T cell responses to AZD1222 COVID-19 vaccine. Assay: immunoSEQ multiplex PCR; the TCRdb copy retains only in-frame clones and omits some. The profile shows 110,000 or so clones, about 86% of them singletons. The sample consisted of peripheral blood, taken 28 days after the second AZD1222 dose. The receptors were gathered from an adult who received the AZD1222 COVID-19 vaccine. Both conserved end residues are part of each CDR3. Fields, in order: V gene, J gene, D gene, CDR3 length, clone size, CDR3 DNA, CDR3 protein. D genes are given only for firm matches. Clone sizes are given selectively: once, few, many, or a class where the clone is expanded.

>TRBV19|TRBJ2-1|TRBD1|16|-
TGTGCCAGTAGTTTACACCGGGACAGGAGTTACAATGAGCAGTTCTTC
CASSLHRDRSYNEQFF
>TRBV4-3|TRBJ2-3|-|16|-
TGCGCCAGCAGCCAAGATCAAGGGATCAGCACAGATACGCAGTATTTT
CASSQDQGISTDTQYF
>TRBV9|TRBJ1-6|-|14|-
TGTGCCAGCAGCGACTCTACAGGGATTTCACCCCTCCACTTT
CASSDSTGISPLHF
>TRBV9|TRBJ1-3|-|13|-
TGTGCCAGCAGCGTAGGGGCCGAATCCACCATATATTTT
CASSVGAESTIYF
>TRBV4-1|TRBJ2-1|TRBD2|16|-
TGCGCCAGCAGCCTCGACCCGGGACTAGATTACAATGAGCAGTTCTTC
CASSLDPGLDYNEQFF
>TRBV6-1|TRBJ1-6|-|15|-
TGTGCCAGCAGTGAACGTTGGCAGGGGAATTCACCCCTCCACTTT
CASSERWQGNSPLHF
>TRBV6-5|TRBJ1-1|-|16|-
TGTGCCAGCAGTTACTCGACGGTTGTGCGGAACACTGAAGCTTTCTTT
CASSYSTVVRNTEAFF
>TRBV6-5|TRBJ2-3|-|12|-
TGTGCCAGCAGGTCAGACTGGGATACGCAGTATTTT
CASRSDWDTQYF
>TRBV7-6|TRBJ1-6|-|13|-
TGTGCCAGCAGCCAGGGCGATGGTTCACCCCTCCACTTT
CASSQGDGSPLHF
>TRBV6-1|TRBJ2-7|TRBD1|15|-
TGTGCCAGCAGTCCGACAGGGCTAGATACGTACGAGCAGTACTTC
CASSPTGLDTYEQYF
>TRBV7-9|TRBJ2-7|-|14|once
TGTGCCAGCAGCTTAGTCGGGGTCTACTACGAGCAGTACTTC
CASSLVGVYYEQYF
>TRBV7-2|TRBJ1-2|-|14|few
TGTGCCAGCAGCTTACTTGCCAGGAACTATGGCTACACCTTC
CASSLLARNYGYTF
>TRBV5-1|TRBJ2-5|TRBD2|16|-
TGCGCCAGCAGCTTGGACCCCGGGACTAGCGTGGAGACCCAGTACTTC
CASSLDPGTSVETQYF
>TRBV7-2|TRBJ2-5|-|16|-
TGTGCCAGCAGCTTAGGGACCCTAGCCTTCCAAGAGACCCAGTACTTC
CASSLGTLAFQETQYF
>TRBV27|TRBJ1-5|TRBD1|15|-
TGTGCCAGCAGTTTAACCAGGGGGAGCAATCAGCCCCAGCATTTT
CASSLTRGSNQPQHF
>TRBV7-6|TRBJ1-4|-|15|-
TGTGCCAGCAGCATAAGCGCGGGGGGGGCTGCAAAACTGTTTTTT
CASSISAGGAAKLFF
>TRBV7-2|TRBJ2-1|TRBD2|15|few
TGTGCCAGCAGCTTAGGGCCTAGCGGGGGGAATGAGCAGTTCTTC
CASSLGPSGGNEQFF
>TRBV4-1|TRBJ2-1|TRBD2|18|once
TGCGCCAGCAGCGGCCCGGGACTAGCGGGACCCGCCTACGATGAGCAGTTCTTC
CASSGPGLAGPAYDEQFF
>TRBV6-1|TRBJ2-5|-|16|-
TGTGCCAGCAGTGATGGAGGTCCGGGGTTGAAAGAGACCCAGTACTTC
CASSDGGPGLKETQYF
>TRBV10-2|TRBJ1-6|TRBD1|14|few
TGCGCCAGCAGGGACAGGGACTATAATTCACCCCTCCACTTT
CASRDRDYNSPLHF
>TRBV13|TRBJ1-2|-|12|-
TGTGCCAGCAGCTTCATTAAGCATGGCTACACCTTC
CASSFIKHGYTF
>TRBV5-1|TRBJ2-5|TRBD1|14|-
TGCGCCAGCAGCACAGACAGGGGGACGGAGACCCAGTACTTC
CASSTDRGTETQYF
>TRBV2|TRBJ1-3|-|13|-
TGTGCCAGCAGCAGGAGCTCTGGAAACACCATATATTTT
CASSRSSGNTIYF
>TRBV6-5|TRBJ2-5|TRBD2|14|few
TGTGCCAGCAGTCGACTAGCGGACCAAGAGACCCAGTACTTC
CASSRLADQETQYF
>TRBV9|TRBJ2-5|-|16|-
TGTGCCAGCAGCGTAACCCCTGGCGGACCGCAAGAGACCCAGTACTTC
CASSVTPGGPQETQYF
>TRBV7-3|TRBJ1-1|-|12|-
TGTGCCAGCAGGGGTTTTCTGGATGAAGCTTTCTTT
CASRGFLDEAFF
>TRBV2|TRBJ1-1|-|15|-
TGTGCCAGCAGGGTCCGACTAATCCGCCCCCCTCGAGCTTTCTTT
CASRVRLIRPPRAFF
>TRBV24-1|TRBJ2-1|TRBD2|17|-
TGTGCCACCAGTGATGAACCAACTAGCGGGAGTCTCAATGAGCAGTTCTTC
CATSDEPTSGSLNEQFF
>TRBV7-9|TRBJ1-1|-|14|once
TGTGCCAGCAGCTTAGTAACCGGGAACACTGAAGCTTTCTTT
CASSLVTGNTEAFF
>TRBV18|TRBJ1-2|TRBD1|17|-
TGTGCCAGCTCACACCGGGACAGGGCAACGACGAACTATGGCTACACCTTC
CASSHRDRATTNYGYTF
>TRBV7-2|TRBJ1-2|-|17|-
TGTGCCAGCAGCTTAGCGCACGGGACACCTTCCGTCTATGGCTACACCTTC
CASSLAHGTPSVYGYTF
>TRBV6-4|TRBJ1-5|-|11|-
TGTGCCAGCAGGGACCGTAGGTCCCAGCATTTT
CASRDRRSQHF
>TRBV3-1/TRBV3-2|TRBJ2-1|TRBD2|22|-
TGTGCCAGCAGCCAAGTCTCGTCAGCGGGGGGCGGTCCCTTGGTTTCGCGCAATGAGCAGTTCTTC
CASSQVSSAGGGPLVSRNEQFF
>TRBV9|TRBJ2-6|-|16|-
TGTGCCAGCAGCGTAGACAGGGTGTCTGGGGCCAACGTCCTGACTTTC
CASSVDRVSGANVLTF
>TRBV4-1|TRBJ1-4|TRBD1|16|-
TGCGCCAGCAGCCAAGCAGCCGGGACAGGGGTTGAAAAACTGTTTTTT
CASSQAAGTGVEKLFF
>TRBV18|TRBJ2-5|-|21|-
TGTGCCAGCTCACTGACAGTACTATCTTCAAATACGGTCGCCGTTTACGGGACCCAGTACTTC
CASSLTVLSSNTVAVYGTQYF
>TRBV6-6|TRBJ1-5|TRBD1|16|-
TGTGCCAGCAGCTGGGGGGGCAGGGGGCTGGATCAGCCCCAGCATTTT
CASSWGGRGLDQPQHF
>TRBV27|TRBJ2-2|-|13|-
TGTGCCAGCAGTTTTTGGGCCGACGGGGAGCTGTTTTTT
CASSFWADGELFF
>TRBV28|TRBJ2-2|-|14|-
TGTGCCAGCCTAGGAGCTCCCTATAAGCTGGAGCTGTTTTTT
CASLGAPYKLELFF
>TRBV4-1|TRBJ2-5|-|17|-
TGCGCCAGCAGCCCAGACCGTGGCCTCGGGAGTGAAGAGACCCAGTACTTC
CASSPDRGLGSEETQYF
>TRBV18|TRBJ2-1|-|16|once
TGTGCCAGCTCACCGAGTAGCGGAGGAGGACAAGGTGAGCAGTTCTTC
CASSPSSGGGQGEQFF
>TRBV5-5|TRBJ1-4|-|13|few
TGTGCCAGCAGCGGGGACGTGAATGAAAAACTGTTTTTT
CASSGDVNEKLFF
>TRBV5-1|TRBJ2-5|TRBD2|16|-
TGCGCCAGCAGCTTGGAGGCGGGGGGGCCGATGGAGACCCAGTACTTC
CASSLEAGGPMETQYF
>TRBV11-2|TRBJ2-6|-|16|few
TGTGCCAGCAGCCCACTGGGGGGCTCTGGGGCCAACGTCCTGACTTTC
CASSPLGGSGANVLTF
>TRBV10-2|TRBJ2-3|TRBD1|14|-
TGCGCCAGCACGACAGGGGCAAGCACAGATACGCAGTATTTT
CASTTGASTDTQYF
>TRBV18|TRBJ2-2|-|11|-
TGTGCCAGCTCAGACACCGGGGAGCTGTTTTTT
CASSDTGELFF
>TRBV15|TRBJ2-5|TRBD2|15|-
TGTGCCACCAGCACCACGCGACTAGCGGAAGAGACCCAGTACTTC
CATSTTRLAEETQYF
>TRBV6-6|TRBJ1-1|TRBD1|16|-
TGTGCCAGCAGTGGCCGACTGGGACAGTTAAACACTGAAGCTTTCTTT
CASSGRLGQLNTEAFF
>TRBV7-8|TRBJ1-2|TRBD1|15|-
TGTGCCAGCAGCCTCCGGACAGGGATAAACTATGGCTACACCTTC
CASSLRTGINYGYTF
>TRBV3-1/TRBV3-2|TRBJ1-6|-|15|-
TGTGCCAGCAGCCAAGAATACCAGGGTAATTCACCCCTCCACTTT
CASSQEYQGNSPLHF
>TRBV18|TRBJ1-2|-|15|few
TGTGCCAGCTCACCCGCCTCCCGAGGGTTTGGTGGCTACACCTTC
CASSPASRGFGGYTF
>TRBV7-2|TRBJ2-2|-|15|-
TGTGCCAGCAGCCCTCCGAGGATGGGCACCGGGGAGCTGTTTTTT
CASSPPRMGTGELFF
>TRBV4-3|TRBJ1-1|TRBD1|15|-
TGCGCCAGCAGCCCTAGGACAGGGGCGCACACTGAAGCTTTCTTT
CASSPRTGAHTEAFF
>TRBV6-5|TRBJ1-3|-|15|-
TGTGCCAGCAGTATTGTTATATCCTCTGGAAACACCATATATTTT
CASSIVISSGNTIYF
>TRBV19|TRBJ1-1|TRBD1|15|-
TGTGCCAGTAGTCTAACTGGACAGGGGATAATGAAAGCTTTCTTT
CASSLTGQGIMKAFF
>TRBV24-1|TRBJ2-5|-|14|-
TGTGCCACCAGTGAAAGGGTAGCCCAAGAGACCCAGTACTTC
CATSERVAQETQYF
>TRBV7-6|TRBJ1-4|-|16|-
TGTGCCAGCAGCTTAGGGGCTGGACCCTCAGGTGAAAAACTGTTTTTT
CASSLGAGPSGEKLFF